This TCR beta chain stems from a study of human T cells and chemical hapten exposure. The study's findings and limits: TCRs above 1 in 1000 frequency stayed constant with DPC sensitization.

Per the germline V gene, CDR1 is SGHDT and CDR2 is YYEEEE. J lost 3 bases, V lost 4 bases, and 6 bases had no gene match. This CDR3 contains 16 residues. This clonotype showed up just a few times. Antigen specificity is unknown. TCRdb re-called the RACE reads with MiXCR, one entry per CDR3 protein. The data contain about 77,000 distinct CDR3 sequences, around 9.4% of them singletons. As to time point: healthy volunteer bleed at 6 weeks. The starting material, unfractionated whole blood, was used for total RNA extraction. V gene TRBV5-6 combines with J gene TRBJ2-3, with TRBD2 identical over 12 bases. The TCR was taken from a female donor in good health. Some clones in this sample may be carry-over from other donors' samples. Sequenced input: whole blood. This CDR3 is CASSTAGTSGTDTQYF. CDR3 DNA sequence: TGTGCCAGCAGCACGGCCGGGACTAGCGGGACAGATACGCAGTATTTT.